The source of this TCR beta chain is a study of CD8 T cells in ankylosing spondylitis. General observations from the study: A TCR beta motif made of fewer than ten highly homologous variants seemed typical of ankylosing spondylitis blood.

With regard to this clonotype: As yet, its antigen is unknown.

Making the TCR beta libraries involved quantitative 5'-RACE with molecular barcodes. Each CDR3 protein gets one entry after TCRdb re-called the 5' RACE reads with MiXCR. Counted here are hundreds of thousands of distinct CDR3 sequences, about an eighth occurring once; the ten biggest clones make up around 6.8%. This CDR3 contains 13 residues. The V end lost 5 bases, the J end lost 5 bases, and 10 bases lay between the germline ends. The specimen was blood, either unsorted or a sorted T cell fraction (not recorded which). The V gene is TRBV12-3 or TRBV12-4, the J gene TRBJ1-5; D is unresolved. The sequence derives from a male donor with ankylosing spondylitis. Here the CDR3 reads CASSMTRDQPQHF. The CDR3 nucleotides are TGTGCCAGCAGTATGACCCGGGATCAGCCCCAGCATTTT.